Given below is one T cell receptor beta chain in context. These data belong to a study of patients and donors after allogeneic stem cell transplantation. TCRdb processed the RT-PCR reads anew with MiXCR; each CDR3 protein has one entry. The sample records some 30,000 distinct CDR3 sequences, 37% being singletons. The CDR3 consists of 14 residues. V shed 3 bases and J 2 bases; nucleotides not matched to a gene: 6. Per germline, CDR1 DFQATT and CDR2 SNEGSKA (reference sequence). The sequence derives from a human donor who was either an allogeneic HSCT recipient or a stem cell or donor lymphocyte infusion donor (not recorded which). It is not recorded whose cells these are; they may come from a transplant donor. The V gene is TRBV20-1, the J gene TRBJ1-2; 7 nucleotides align to TRBD1. The sample comprised blood, either unsorted or a sorted T cell fraction (not recorded which). The CDR3 loop reads CSASETGWNYGYTF. CDR3 coding DNA: TGCAGTGCTAGTGAGACAGGGTGGAACTATGGCTACACCTTC.